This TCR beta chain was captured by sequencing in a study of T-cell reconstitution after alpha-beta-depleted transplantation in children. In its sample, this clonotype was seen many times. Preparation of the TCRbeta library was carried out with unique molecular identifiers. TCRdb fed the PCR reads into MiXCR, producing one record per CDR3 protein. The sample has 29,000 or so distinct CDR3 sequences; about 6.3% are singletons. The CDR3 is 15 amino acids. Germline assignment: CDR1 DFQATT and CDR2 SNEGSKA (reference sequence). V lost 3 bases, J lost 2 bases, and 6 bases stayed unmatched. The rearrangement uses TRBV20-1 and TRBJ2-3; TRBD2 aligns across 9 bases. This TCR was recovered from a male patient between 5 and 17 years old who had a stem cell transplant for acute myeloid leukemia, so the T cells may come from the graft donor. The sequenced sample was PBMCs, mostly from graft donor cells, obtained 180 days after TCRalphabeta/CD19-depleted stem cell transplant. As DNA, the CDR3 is TGCAGTGCTAGTAACCTAGCGGGAAACACAGATACGCAGTATTTT. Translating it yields CSASNLAGNTDTQYF.